This record concerns one T cell receptor beta chain sequence. Under the authors' procedure: Reference gene primer amplification gave estimated nucleated cell counts. Generated by immunoSEQ multiplex PCR, the TCRdb table keeps only in-frame clones and is missing some. That table is the source of V, J and clone size, and D and trimming were worked out from the DNA. The data hold 55,000 to 70,000 clones, with more than 90% observed a single time. With 7 bases removed from V and 0 bases from J, the gap between germline ends came to 23 bases. CDR1 is SGDLS and CDR2 is YYNGEE in the germline V gene. The CDR3 covers 19 residues. This entry is derived from a study of blood T cell repertoires in COVID-19. Study details: The United States, Italy and Spain were the sources of the acute and convalescent COVID-19 samples. Nucleic acid was either cDNA or gDNA, and it came from T cells, B-cell-depleted T cells, or PBMCs.

Sequencing was performed on peripheral blood. This chain uses TRBV9 with TRBJ1-6; maybe TRBD1 (5 bases). The sequence was collected from a human donor in a cohort sampled during active COVID-19. The CDR3, as DNA: TGTGCCAGCTTTGGGGGGGATACCGTCGCGAGCTCCTATAATTCACCCCTCCACTTT. This translates into CASFGGDTVASSYNSPLHF.